This passage covers 24 T cell receptor beta chains from one sample sequenced in a study of cytomegalovirus exposure and HLA in healthy donors. 60 Vbeta and 13 Jbeta primers were used in PCR. TCRdb's table, derived via immunoSEQ multiplex PCR, lists solely in-frame clones and lacks some. The sample lists some 150,000 clones, approximately 86% occurring once. The sequenced material came from PBMCs. The receptors come from a woman aged 45 to 65 in good health and CMV-seropositive.

The chain recombines TRBV6-5 with TRBJ1-1, with TRBD1 matching 9 bases. V dropped 7 bases and J dropped 4; count of bases not matched to a gene: 4. From germline, CDR1 is MNHEY and CDR2 SVGAGI. The CDR3 contains 13 residues. The CDR3 here is CASISTGGTEAFF. The CDR3 DNA is TGTGCCAGCATCTCGACAGGGGGCACTGAAGCTTTCTTT.

The chain links TRBV18 to TRBJ1-6; the match to TRBD1 covers 11 bases. The J segment lost 10 bases and the V segment lost 2 bases, leaving 10 bases of the junction unmatched. The V gene's germline CDR1 is KGHSH and CDR2 LQKENI. The CDR3 runs to 17 residues. This chain's CDR3 is CASSPTGQGAFSSPLHF. The CDR3 DNA follows: TGTGCCAGCTCACCAACTGGACAGGGGGCCTTTAGCTCACCCCTCCACTTT.

The gene calls are TRBV7-6 and TRBJ1-6, with D tentatively TRBD1 (5 bases). V dropped 6 bases and J dropped 3 bases, with 6 bases sitting between them. In germline, CDR1 is SGHVS, CDR2 FNYEAQ. CDR3 size: 13 residues. In DNA form, the CDR3 reads TGTGCCAGCAGACAGGACTATAATTCACCCCTCCACTTT. It codes for CASRQDYNSPLHF.

This clone has at least ten counts. The chain combines TRBV21-1 with TRBJ2-7; the D call in the table, TRBD1, was not verified against the DNA. TRBV21-1 is designated a pseudogene. The CDR3 is made up of 15 amino acids. DNA for the CDR3: TGTGCCAGCAGCGCCCGACAGGGATTGGGCTACGAGCAGTACTTC. It translates to CASSARQGLGYEQYF.

The chain is built from TRBV7-9 and TRBJ2-1; 8 bases line up with TRBD2. Germline CDR1 and CDR2: SEHNR and FQNEAQ (reference sequence). The ends lost 7 bases at V and 6 bases at J; junction bases unmatched: 14. The CDR3 runs 16 residues. The chain's CDR3 is CASIKFPGLDTNEQFF. DNA of the CDR3: TGTGCCAGCATCAAATTCCCGGGACTAGACACCAATGAGCAGTTCTTC.

The chain combines TRBV29-1 with TRBJ2-7, with 8 bases lining up with TRBD1. CDR1 SQVTM and CDR2 ANQGSEA come from the germline V gene. The CDR3 runs to 12 residues. V was clipped by 7 bases and J by 4 bases; unmatched bases: 6. In nucleotides, the CDR3 is TGCAGCGCAACCAGGGGGCTATACGAGCAGTACTTC. This codes for CSATRGLYEQYF.

V is TRBV13 and J is TRBJ2-1; 7 bases are a match to TRBD1. V dropped 4 bases and J dropped 13; count of bases not matched to a gene: 10. The germline CDR1 and CDR2 sequences are PRHDT and FYEKMQ (reference sequence). CDR3 size: 13 residues. CDR3 sequence reads: CASSSGTALEQFF. The CDR3, as DNA: TGTGCCAGCAGCTCTGGGACAGCCCTAGAACAGTTCTTC.

A note on this clone: A junction boundary mismatches the germline segment, possibly from a read error. The chain couples TRBV7-9 to TRBJ1-2; D ambiguous. This CDR3 is 15 amino acids long. Germline CDR1 is SEHNR and CDR2 is FQNEAQ (reference sequence). In nucleotides, the CDR3 is TGTTCCAGCAGCTTAGGGAGGTCTCAATTCTCAAGCTACACCTTC. This encodes CSSSLGRSQFSSYTF.

The V and J genes are TRBV28 and TRBJ1-2; maybe TRBD1 (5 bases). Trimming shortened V by 6 bases and J by 4 bases, and 18 bases separated the two germline ends. CDR3 length equals 15 residues. Germline V gives CDR1 MDHEN, CDR2 SYDVKM. As DNA, the CDR3 is TGTGCCAGCAGCCCCTTCCTCGGCCAGGGCTATGGCTACACCTTC. It translates to CASSPFLGQGYGYTF.

About this clone: Its ends do not fully match the called genes, so a read error is possible. V and J are TRBV7-7 and TRBJ2-3; no firm D call. Germline values: CDR1 SSHAT, CDR2 FNYEAQ (reference sequence). This CDR3 is built from 14 residues. The CDR3 region has the DNA TGTGCTAGCAGCTTATCAGGAAACACAGATACGCAGTATTTT. This sequence encodes CASSLSGNTDTQYF.

CDR3 amino acids: CASSILRTGMNTEAFF. CDR3 DNA sequence: TGTGCCAGTAGTATACTCCGGACAGGTATGAACACTGAAGCTTTCTTT. V gene TRBV19 combines with J gene TRBJ1-1, with TRBD1 identical over 7 bases. The V gene's germline CDR1 is LNHDA and CDR2 SQIVND (reference sequence). Losses at the gene ends were 2 bases for V and 0 bases for J; bases not matched to a gene: 6. The CDR3 is made up of 16 amino acids. The variable domain in full, with the rest retrieved from reference TRBV19 and TRBJ1-1, is DGGITQSPKYLFRKEGQNVTLSCEQNLNHDAMYWYRQDPGQGLRLIYYSQIVNDFQKGDIAEGYSVSREKKESFPLTVTSAQKNPTAFYLCASSILRTGMNTEAFFGQGTRLTVV.

This clone has only one observation. The chain has TRBV6-1 and TRBJ2-3, with 14 nucleotides matching TRBD2. The germline V gene has CDR1 MNHNS and CDR2 SASEGT. CDR3 size: 15 residues. With 4 bases clipped from V and 6 bases from J, the junction kept 3 bases outside the gene matches. The CDR3 coding sequence is TGTGCCAGCAGTGCGCGACTAGCGGGGGGGGATACGCAGTATTTT. This encodes CASSARLAGGDTQYF.

The J gene is TRBJ2-3, the V gene TRBV9; 11 positions agree with TRBD2. With 5 bases clipped from V and 0 bases from J, the junction kept 8 bases outside the gene matches. Germline assignment: CDR1 SGDLS and CDR2 YYNGEE. The CDR3 has 17 amino acids. CDR3 nucleotide sequence: TGTGCCAGCAGTCTTACTAGCGGGGGAAGTAGCACAGATACGCAGTATTTT. Protein: CASSLTSGGSSTDTQYF. The whole variable domain, filled in from reference TRBV9 and TRBJ2-3, reads DSGVTQTPKHLITATGQRVTLRCSPRSGDLSVYWYQQSLDQGLQFLIQYYNGEERAKGNILERFSAQQFPDLHSELNLSSLELGDSALYFCASSLTSGGSSTDTQYFGPGTRLTVL.

Here the CDR3 DNA reads TGTGCCAGCAGTGAACAGGCGAACACCGGGGAGCTGTTTTTT. This sequence encodes CASSEQANTGELFF. The J gene is TRBJ2-2, the V gene TRBV2; no clear D. This CDR3 region has 14 residues. CDR1 SNHLY and CDR2 FYNNEI come from the germline V gene. With 2 bases removed from V and 0 bases from J, the gap between germline ends came to 4 bases.

The chain combines TRBV7-8 with TRBJ2-7, with TRBD1 matching over 7 bases. J was trimmed by 1 base and V by 1 base; bases with no gene match: 4. This CDR3 region has 15 residues. The V gene's germline CDR1 is SGHVS and CDR2 FQNEAQ. The chain's CDR3 is CASSLGGTVSYEQYF. CDR3 in DNA: TGTGCCAGCAGCTTAGGAGGGACAGTATCCTACGAGCAGTACTTC.

Only a few counts were recorded for this clone. V and J are TRBV19 and TRBJ1-2, with D perhaps TRBD1 (6 bases). V was cut by 4 bases and J by 4 bases, with 16 bases left in between. Germline V CDR1 and CDR2: LNHDA, SQIVND (reference sequence). The CDR3 sequence is 15 residues long. The CDR3 is CASSNTGSAIYGYTF. As DNA, the CDR3 is TGTGCCAGTAGTAACACAGGGTCAGCCATCTATGGCTACACCTTC.

The chain combines TRBV7-6 with TRBJ2-7; 7 bases match TRBD2. Germline CDR1 SGHVS, CDR2 FNYEAQ. The ends lost 5 bases at V and 0 bases at J; junction bases unmatched: 7. The CDR3 extends over 15 amino acids. The CDR3, as DNA: TGTGCCAGCAGCATGTCAGCGGGATCCTCCTACGAGCAGTACTTC. Translated, it gives CASSMSAGSSYEQYF.

The chain links TRBV9 to TRBJ1-1; D uncertain. The CDR3 extends over 14 amino acids. Germline assignment: CDR1 SGDLS and CDR2 YYNGEE. Trimming cost V 0 bases and J 0 bases, with 6 bases left between them. The CDR3 coding sequence is TGTGCCAGCAGCGTAGGTTCCATGAACACTGAAGCTTTCTTT. Translation: CASSVGSMNTEAFF.

The chain is built from TRBV9 and TRBJ2-2; a weak D match, TRBD1 (5 bases). Germline V gene lookup returns CDR1 SGDLS and CDR2 YYNGEE. Deletions cut 0 bases from V and 10 bases from J, with 13 bases between. The CDR3 consists of 14 residues. The DNA of the CDR3 is TGTGCCAGCAGCGTAGGGCAGGGCGGTGAGGAGCTGTTTTTT. It yields the protein CASSVGQGGEELFF.

The chain's CDR3 is CASSEYLHNSPLHF. In DNA, the CDR3 is TGTGCCAGCAGTGAATATCTACATAATTCACCCCTCCACTTT. The chain recombines TRBV25-1 with TRBJ1-6; D remains unclear. CDR1 is MGHDK and CDR2 is SYGVNS in the germline V gene. The V end lost 0 bases, the J end lost 5 bases, and 5 bases lay between the germline ends. The length of the CDR3 is 14 residues.

The gene calls are TRBV19 and TRBJ2-7, with 11 positions matching TRBD2. CDR1 is LNHDA, CDR2 SQIVND, per germline (reference sequence). V shed 0 bases and J 2 bases; nucleotides not matched to a gene: 9. This CDR3 comprises 18 residues. The CDR3 protein is CASSIEWAGLAATYEQYF. The CDR3 DNA follows: TGTGCCAGTAGTATAGAATGGGCGGGACTAGCGGCAACCTACGAGCAGTACTTC.

V usage is TRBV18 and J usage is TRBJ1-2; D possibly corresponds to TRBD1 (6 bases). The V gene's germline CDR1 is KGHSH and CDR2 LQKENI. Trimming stripped 3 bases from V and 6 bases from J, with 14 bases between. The CDR3 has 14 amino acids. In nucleotides, the CDR3 is TGTGCCAGCTCACCGAACGGGACACCCGATGGCTACACCTTC. Protein sequence: CASSPNGTPDGYTF.

This chain uses TRBV5-5 with TRBJ2-7; 7 bases agree with TRBD2. The CDR3 is 16 residues long. V shed 4 bases and J 2 bases; nucleotides not matched to a gene: 12. Germline V gene data show CDR1 as SGHKS and CDR2 as YYEKEE (reference sequence). As DNA, the CDR3 is TGTGCCAGCAGCCTTCGTGTTGGGCGGGGGACCTACGAGCAGTACTTC. This encodes CASSLRVGRGTYEQYF.

The V gene is TRBV2, the J gene TRBJ2-7; 10 nucleotides agree with TRBD2. There are 15 residues in the CDR3. In germline, CDR1 is SNHLY, CDR2 FYNNEI. V dropped 1 base and J dropped 2; count of bases not matched to a gene: 2. The CDR3 coding sequence is TGTGCCAGCAGTGAAGGTAGCGGGGGGACCTACGAGCAGTACTTC. It is translated as CASSEGSGGTYEQYF.